The next 5 T cell receptor beta chains were all read from a single sample in a study of cytomegalovirus exposure and HLA in healthy donors. Primers included in the PCR were 60 Vbeta and 13 Jbeta primers. Clones were read by immunoSEQ multiplex PCR, and TCRdb kept only the in-frame ones, dropping some. The sample lists approximately 160,000 clones; 75% to 90% were seen once. The material sequenced was PBMCs. The receptors here all came from a young man in good health and CMV-seropositive.

The chain employs TRBV5-1 and TRBJ2-6; the D gene is possibly TRBD2 (7 bases). Trimming cost V 4 bases and J 0 bases, with 26 bases left between them. This CDR3 is 21 amino acids long. CDR1 is SGHRS, CDR2 YFSETQ, per germline. The DNA for the CDR3 is TGCGCCAGCAGCGCCTACAGGGACGTCACGGGAGGAGACTCTGGGGCCAACGTCCTGACTTTC. This gives the protein CASSAYRDVTGGDSGANVLTF.

This sequence joins TRBV19 and TRBJ2-7; D is possibly TRBD1 (6 bases). Germline CDR1 LNHDA, CDR2 SQIVND (reference sequence). V was cut by 0 bases and J by 0 bases, with 12 bases left in between. The CDR3 runs 16 residues. The CDR3 region is CASSIDGADSSYEQYF. CDR3 nucleotides: TGTGCCAGTAGTATAGACGGAGCGGACAGCTCCTACGAGCAGTACTTC.

DNA for the CDR3: TGTGCCATCAGTGAGCCCGGACTAGCGGGAGTAGCCAATGAGCAGTTCTTC. Its protein product is CAISEPGLAGVANEQFF. The V and J genes are TRBV10-3 and TRBJ2-1; 13 bases are shared with TRBD2. Germline-derived CDR1 and CDR2 are ENHRY and SYGVKD. The CDR3 loop spans 17 amino acids. V shed 2 bases, J shed 6 bases, and the junction held 7 bases outside the gene matches.

This chain uses TRBV6-5 with TRBJ1-1, with TRBD1 as a possible D gene (5 bases). Trimming pared 0 bases from V and 0 bases from J, leaving 11 bases between. Germline V gene sequence: CDR1 MNHEY, CDR2 SVGAGI. CDR3 length: 16 amino acids. This CDR3 is CASSYSMAGLNTEAFF. The CDR3 region has the DNA TGTGCCAGCAGTTACTCGATGGCAGGGCTGAACACTGAAGCTTTCTTT.

The chain couples TRBV2 to TRBJ2-5; D gene ambiguous. Trimming took 1 base from V and 1 from J, leaving 7 bases between them. Germline-derived CDR1 and CDR2 are SNHLY and FYNNEI. This CDR3 region has 14 residues. The CDR3 sequence is CASSEELFQETQYF. The CDR3 coding sequence is TGTGCCAGCAGTGAAGAACTATTCCAAGAGACCCAGTACTTC.